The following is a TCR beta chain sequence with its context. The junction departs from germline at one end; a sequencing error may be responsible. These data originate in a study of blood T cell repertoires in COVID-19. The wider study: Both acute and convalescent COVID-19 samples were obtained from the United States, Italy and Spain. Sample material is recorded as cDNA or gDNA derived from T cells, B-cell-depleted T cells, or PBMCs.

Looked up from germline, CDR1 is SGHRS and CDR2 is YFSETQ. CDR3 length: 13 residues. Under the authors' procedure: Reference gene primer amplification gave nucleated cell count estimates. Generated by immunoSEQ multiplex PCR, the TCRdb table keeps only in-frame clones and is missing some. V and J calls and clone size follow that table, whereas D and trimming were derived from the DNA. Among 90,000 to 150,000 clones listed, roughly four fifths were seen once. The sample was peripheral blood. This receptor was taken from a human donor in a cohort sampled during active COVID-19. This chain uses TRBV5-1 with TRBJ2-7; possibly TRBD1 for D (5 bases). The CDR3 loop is CASSFSGSSEQYF. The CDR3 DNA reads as TGCGCCAGCAGCTTTTCAGGGTCCTCCGAGCAGTACTTC.